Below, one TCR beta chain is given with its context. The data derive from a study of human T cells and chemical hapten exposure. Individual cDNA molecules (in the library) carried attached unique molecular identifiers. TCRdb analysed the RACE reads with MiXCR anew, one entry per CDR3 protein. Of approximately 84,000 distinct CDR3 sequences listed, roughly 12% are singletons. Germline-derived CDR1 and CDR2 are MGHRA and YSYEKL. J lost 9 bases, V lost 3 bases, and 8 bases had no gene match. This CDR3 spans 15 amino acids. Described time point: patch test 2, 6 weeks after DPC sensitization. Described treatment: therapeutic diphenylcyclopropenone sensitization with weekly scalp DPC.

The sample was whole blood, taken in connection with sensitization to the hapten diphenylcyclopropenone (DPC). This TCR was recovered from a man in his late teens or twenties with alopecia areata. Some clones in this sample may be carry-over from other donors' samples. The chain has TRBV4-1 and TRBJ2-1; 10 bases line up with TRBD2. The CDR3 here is CASSHPSGGRFEQFF. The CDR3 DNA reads TGCGCCAGCAGCCACCCTAGCGGGGGACGTTTTGAGCAGTTCTTC.